This entry lists 20 T cell receptor beta chains sequenced from one sample in a study of T cells after yellow fever vaccination. TCRdb itself ran the 5' RACE reads through MiXCR, one entry per CDR3 protein. The top ten clones hold roughly 18% of a sample with 320,000 or so distinct CDR3 sequences, 8.1% of them seen once. The input for sequencing was PBMCs, taken around 45 days after the first yellow fever vaccination. All receptors derive from a young man who received the YFV17D yellow fever vaccine.

The chain uses TRBV9 and TRBJ2-7, with D perhaps TRBD2 (5 bases). CDR3 length: 14 residues. The germline CDR1 and CDR2 sequences are SGDLS and YYNGEE. Trimming shortened V by 4 bases and J by 1 base, and 12 bases separated the two germline ends. The DNA of the CDR3 is TGTGCCAGCAGCTCCGGGGTGACTTCCTACGAGCAGTACTTC. Its protein product is CASSSGVTSYEQYF.

V is TRBV12-3 or TRBV12-4 and J is TRBJ1-1; 7 bases fit TRBD1. V shed 3 bases, J shed 4 bases, and the junction held 5 bases outside the gene matches. This CDR3 is 14 amino acids long. The DNA for the CDR3 is TGTGCCAGCAGTTTTGAGGGGGCAGTCACTGAAGCTTTCTTT. Residues: CASSFEGAVTEAFF.

This clonotype has only a few counts. V and J are TRBV7-9 and TRBJ1-1; unclear D gene. The CDR3 contains 12 residues. V was pared by 8 bases and J by 5 bases, with 12 bases between. The germline CDR1 and CDR2 sequences are SEHNR and FQNEAQ (reference sequence). CDR3 sequence reads: CASAVGETEAFF. The CDR3 DNA reads as TGTGCCAGCGCCGTCGGTGAGACTGAAGCTTTCTTT.

This clonotype was counted a few times. CDR3 nucleotide sequence: TGTGCCAGCAGCCGCAATGCGGGACTTACACAAGAGACCCAGTACTTC. It yields the protein CASSRNAGLTQETQYF. The rearrangement joins TRBV7-2 to TRBJ2-5; D perhaps matches TRBD2 (6 bases). This CDR3 contains 16 residues. Trimming removed 5 bases at V and 2 bases at J, with 18 bases between. From germline, CDR1 is SGHTA and CDR2 FQGNSA.

This clonotype was counted many times. The chain has TRBV28 and TRBJ2-3, with D unresolved. This CDR3 region has 14 residues. Trimming shortened V by 5 bases and J by 0 bases, and 9 bases separated the two germline ends. Germline values: CDR1 MDHEN, CDR2 SYDVKM. CDR3 region: CASSRTASTDTQYF. CDR3 sequence (DNA): TGTGCCAGCAGTAGAACAGCTAGCACAGATACGCAGTATTTT. Full variable domain (remainder filled in from reference TRBV28 and TRBJ2-3): DVKVTQSSRYLVKRTGEKVFLECVQDMDHENMFWYRQDPGLGLRLIYFSYDVKMKEKGDIPEGYSVSREKKERFSLILESASTNQTSMYLCASSRTASTDTQYFGPGTRLTVL.

This clonotype showed up many times. The chain carries TRBV20-1 and TRBJ2-1; perhaps D is TRBD1 or TRBD2 (5 bases each). V dropped 0 bases and J dropped 11 bases, with 11 bases sitting between them. The CDR3 sequence is 12 residues long. Germline assignment: CDR1 DFQATT and CDR2 SNEGSKA (reference sequence). CDR3 in amino acids: CSARDRGPQQFF. The CDR3 DNA follows: TGCAGTGCTAGAGATCGGGGCCCTCAGCAGTTCTTC.

This clonotype appeared a few times. CDR3 DNA sequence: TGCGCCAGCAGCTTGGCAGCCCGCACAGATACGCAGTATTTT. Translating gives CASSLAARTDTQYF. V and J are TRBV5-1 and TRBJ2-3, with D unresolved. CDR1 and CDR2 from the germline V gene are SGHRS and YFSETQ. The V and J ends lost 0 bases and 1 base respectively, with 6 bases between them. The CDR3 spans 14 residues.

This clonotype was picked up a small number of times. This chain connects TRBV5-6 to TRBJ2-5; possible D gene TRBD1, 6 bases. CDR3 length equals 13 residues. V lost 3 bases to trimming and J lost 2 bases, with 8 bases between them. The germline V gene encodes CDR1 SGHDT and CDR2 YYEEEE. The CDR3 coding sequence is TGTGCCAGCAGCTACGACAGGCAAGAGACCCAGTACTTC. It is translated as CASSYDRQETQYF.

This clonotype was seen at least ten times. The J gene is TRBJ2-2, the V gene TRBV5-1; TRBD1 is a possible D gene (6 bases). V was cut by 0 bases and J by 5 bases, with 14 bases left in between. This CDR3 comprises 16 residues. CDR1 and CDR2 (germline): SGHRS, YFSETQ. CDR3 loop: CASSLASQGRTGELFF. The CDR3, as DNA: TGCGCCAGCAGCTTGGCCAGTCAGGGGAGAACCGGGGAGCTGTTTTTT. The variable domain in full, completed from reference TRBV5-1 and TRBJ2-2, reads KAGVTQTPRYLIKTRGQQVTLSCSPISGHRSVSWYQQTPGQGLQFLFEYFSETQRNKGNFPGRFSGRQFSNSRSEMNVSTLELGDSALYLCASSLASQGRTGELFFGEGSRLTVL.

This clonotype was detected many times. V is TRBV7-6 and J is TRBJ1-1; D may be TRBD1 (6 bases). This CDR3 region has 13 residues. V lost 5 bases and J lost 8, with 15 bases in between. Germline loops: CDR1 SGHVS, CDR2 FNYEAQ. In nucleotides, the CDR3 is TGTGCCAGCAGCGTACAAACAGGGACCGAAGCTTTCTTT. This sequence encodes CASSVQTGTEAFF.

The sample holds a few counts of this clonotype. The rearrangement joins TRBV12-3 or TRBV12-4 to TRBJ2-1; 9 positions agree with TRBD1. The CDR3 runs 11 residues. V lost 3 bases to trimming and J lost 15 bases; unmatched junction nucleotides: 3. This CDR3 is CASSFGTGWFF. The DNA for the CDR3 is TGTGCCAGCAGTTTTGGGACAGGGTGGTTCTTC.

This chain connects TRBV10-3 to TRBJ2-3; 10 bases agree with TRBD2. This CDR3 contains 16 residues. Germline lookup yields CDR1 ENHRY and CDR2 SYGVKD. V dropped 0 bases and J dropped 6; count of bases not matched to a gene: 6. The CDR3 sequence is CAISESTSGAPDTQYF. In DNA form, the CDR3 reads TGTGCCATCAGTGAGTCTACTAGCGGGGCCCCGGATACGCAGTATTTT.

This clonotype was detected many times. CDR3: CASSLAGGYEQYV. The CDR3 DNA sequence: TGTGCCAGCAGCTTAGCGGGGGGCTACGAGCAGTACGTC. The V call is TRBV7-2, the J call TRBJ2-7; the D gene is possibly TRBD2 (6 bases). V lost 0 bases, J lost 3 bases, and 6 bases lay in between. Per germline, CDR1 SGHTA and CDR2 FQGNSA. The CDR3 consists of 13 residues.

The sample holds a few counts of this clonotype. The V and J genes are TRBV12-3 or TRBV12-4 and TRBJ2-2; possible D gene TRBD1, 6 bases. The CDR3 sequence is 14 residues long. V was cut by 7 bases and J by 7 bases, with 16 bases left in between. CDR3 loop: CASKKPQGFGELFF. The CDR3 bases are TGTGCCAGCAAAAAGCCCCAGGGGTTCGGGGAGCTGTTTTTT.

Only a few counts were recorded for this clonotype. This chain connects TRBV20-1 to TRBJ1-1; D possibly corresponds to TRBD1 (5 bases). Trimming took 3 bases from V and 3 from J, leaving 14 bases between them. Germline V gene data show CDR1 as DFQATT and CDR2 as SNEGSKA (reference sequence). The CDR3 spans 14 residues. The CDR3 region has the DNA TGCAGTGCTAGTCCGACAGATATTTACACTGAAGCTTTCTTT. Encoded protein: CSASPTDIYTEAFF.

This clonotype appeared a few times. The V and J genes are TRBV6-2 or TRBV6-3 and TRBJ2-7; 7 nucleotides align to TRBD1. V trimming: 6 bases; J trimming: 2 bases; junction bases outside the gene matches: 7. Per germline, CDR1 MNHEY and CDR2 SVGEGT. The CDR3 has 14 amino acids. This CDR3 reads CASSRDSPTYEQYF. In nucleotides, the CDR3 is TGTGCCAGCAGCCGGGACAGCCCAACCTACGAGCAGTACTTC.

The chain employs TRBV27 and TRBJ1-2; perhaps TRBD1 as D (5 bases). The V end was cut by 3 bases, the J end by 5 bases, with 10 bases between. The V gene's germline CDR1 is MNHEY and CDR2 SMNVEV (reference sequence). This CDR3 region has 13 residues. In DNA, the CDR3 is TGTGCCAGCAGTTTGTCGAAGGGGTATGGCTACACCTTC. This codes for CASSLSKGYGYTF.

This clonotype was counted between two and nine times. The CDR3 loop reads CASSVGGRGLQETQYF. The CDR3 DNA is TGTGCCAGCAGCGTAGGCGGACGTGGGCTGCAAGAGACCCAGTACTTC. V is TRBV9 and J is TRBJ2-5, with unresolved D. The CDR3 has 16 residues. Germline V gene data show CDR1 as SGDLS and CDR2 as YYNGEE. The germline V and J ends were trimmed by 0 bases and 2 bases, with 14 bases remaining between them.

The rearrangement uses TRBV5-5 and TRBJ2-1, with 12 nucleotides matching TRBD1. J was trimmed by 7 bases and V by 3 bases; bases with no gene match: 11. This CDR3 comprises 17 residues. Germline values: CDR1 SGHKS, CDR2 YYEKEE (reference sequence). The CDR3 DNA reads TGTGCCAGCAGCTCCAGGAACCCGGGACAGGGGGCTAATGAGCAGTTCTTC. It translates to CASSSRNPGQGANEQFF.

This clonotype was detected only a few times. The CDR3 region has the DNA TGCGCCAGCAGCCCCCAGCGGGGGAACACAGATACGCAGTATTTT. Residues: CASSPQRGNTDTQYF. V and J are TRBV4-3 and TRBJ2-3; 8 bases are a match to TRBD2. Germline trimming cut 4 bases from V and 2 bases from J; bases unmatched to any gene: 5. Germline lookup yields CDR1 LGHNA and CDR2 YSLEER. There are 15 residues in the CDR3.